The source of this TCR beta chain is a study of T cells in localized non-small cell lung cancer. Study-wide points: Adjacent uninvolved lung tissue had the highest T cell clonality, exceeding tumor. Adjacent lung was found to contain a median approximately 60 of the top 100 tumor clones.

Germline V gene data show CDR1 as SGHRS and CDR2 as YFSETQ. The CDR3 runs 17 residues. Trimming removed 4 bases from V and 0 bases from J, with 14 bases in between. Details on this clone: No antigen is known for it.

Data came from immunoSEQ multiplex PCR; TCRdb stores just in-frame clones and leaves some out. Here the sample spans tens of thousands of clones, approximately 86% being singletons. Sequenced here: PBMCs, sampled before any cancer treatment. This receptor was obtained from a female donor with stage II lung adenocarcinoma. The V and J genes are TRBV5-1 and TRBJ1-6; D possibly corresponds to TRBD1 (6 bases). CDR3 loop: CASSPGVVSSYNSPLHF. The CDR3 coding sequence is TGCGCCAGCAGCCCAGGGGTCGTCAGCTCCTATAATTCACCCCTCCACTTT.